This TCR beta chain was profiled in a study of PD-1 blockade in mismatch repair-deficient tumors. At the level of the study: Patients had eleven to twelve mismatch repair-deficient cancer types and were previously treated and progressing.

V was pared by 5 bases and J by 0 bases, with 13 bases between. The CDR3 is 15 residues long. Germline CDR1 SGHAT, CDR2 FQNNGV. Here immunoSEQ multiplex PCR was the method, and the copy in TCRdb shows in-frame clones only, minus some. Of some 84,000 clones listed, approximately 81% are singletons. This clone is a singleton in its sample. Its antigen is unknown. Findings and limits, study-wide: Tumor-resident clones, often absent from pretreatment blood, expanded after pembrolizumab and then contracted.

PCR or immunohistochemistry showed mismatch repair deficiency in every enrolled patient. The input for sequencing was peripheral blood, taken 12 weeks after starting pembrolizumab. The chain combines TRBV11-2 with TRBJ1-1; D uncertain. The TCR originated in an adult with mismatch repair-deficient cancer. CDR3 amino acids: CASSPGWSVNTEAFF. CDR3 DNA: TGTGCCAGCAGCCCTGGTTGGTCAGTGAACACTGAAGCTTTCTTT.